This T cell receptor beta chain was profiled in a study of OX40 agonist ivuxolimab in advanced cancers. Study context: A mean age of roughly 60 years, range about 23 to 80, was recorded, and roughly 80% were male.

The data were produced by immunoSEQ multiplex PCR, yet TCRdb's version contains in-frame clones alone and is incomplete. The table lists some 60,000 clones, 84% of them singletons. V lost 2 bases to trimming and J lost 10 bases, with 11 bases between them. This CDR3 has 13 residues. Germline V gene sequence: CDR1 SNHLY, CDR2 FYNNEI. The specimen comprised CD4+ or CD8+ T cells sorted from blood, sampled in a trial of the OX40 agonist ivuxolimab. The TCR sequence derives from an adult with an advanced solid tumor such as melanoma, head and neck, liver or kidney cancer. This chain uses TRBV2 with TRBJ1-4; D remains ambiguous. The chain's CDR3 is CASSERPSGKLFF. The CDR3, as DNA: TGTGCCAGCAGTGAACGTCCTTCTGGAAAACTGTTTTTT. The full variable domain, completed using reference TRBV2 and TRBJ1-4, is EPEVTQTPSHQVTQMGQEVILRCVPISNHLYFYWYRQILGQKVEFLVSFYNNEISEKSEIFDDQFSVERPDGSNFTLKIRSTKLEDSAMYFCASSERPSGKLFFGSGTQLSVL.